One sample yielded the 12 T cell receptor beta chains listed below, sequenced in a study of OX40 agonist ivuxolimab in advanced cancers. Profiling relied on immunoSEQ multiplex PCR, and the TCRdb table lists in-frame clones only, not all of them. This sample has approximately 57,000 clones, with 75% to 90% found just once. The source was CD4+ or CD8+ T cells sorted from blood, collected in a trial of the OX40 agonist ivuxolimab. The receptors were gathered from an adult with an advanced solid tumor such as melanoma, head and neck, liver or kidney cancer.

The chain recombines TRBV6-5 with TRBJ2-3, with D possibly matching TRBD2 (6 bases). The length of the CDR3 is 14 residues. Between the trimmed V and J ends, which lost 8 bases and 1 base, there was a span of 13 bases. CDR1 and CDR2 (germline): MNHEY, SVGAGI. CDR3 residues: CASFGRRGTDTQYF. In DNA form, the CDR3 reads TGTGCCAGCTTCGGACGGAGGGGCACAGATACGCAGTATTTT.

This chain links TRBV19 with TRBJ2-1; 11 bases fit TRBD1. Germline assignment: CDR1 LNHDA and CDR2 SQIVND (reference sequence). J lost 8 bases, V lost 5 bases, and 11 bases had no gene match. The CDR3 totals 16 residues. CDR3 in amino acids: CASSRKGQGVIYEQFF. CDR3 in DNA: TGTGCCAGTAGTCGCAAGGGACAGGGGGTAATCTATGAGCAGTTCTTC.

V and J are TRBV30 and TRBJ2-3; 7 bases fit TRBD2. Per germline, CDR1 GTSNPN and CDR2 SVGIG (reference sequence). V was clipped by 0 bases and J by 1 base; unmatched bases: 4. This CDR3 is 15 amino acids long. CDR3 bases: TGTGCCTGGAGTGTACGAACTAGCGGCACAGATACGCAGTATTTT. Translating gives CAWSVRTSGTDTQYF.

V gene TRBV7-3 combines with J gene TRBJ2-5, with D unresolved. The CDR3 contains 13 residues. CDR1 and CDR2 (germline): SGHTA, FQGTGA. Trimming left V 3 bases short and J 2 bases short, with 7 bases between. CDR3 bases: TGTGCCAGCAGCTTCACAGCACAAGAGACCCAGTACTTC. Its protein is CASSFTAQETQYF.

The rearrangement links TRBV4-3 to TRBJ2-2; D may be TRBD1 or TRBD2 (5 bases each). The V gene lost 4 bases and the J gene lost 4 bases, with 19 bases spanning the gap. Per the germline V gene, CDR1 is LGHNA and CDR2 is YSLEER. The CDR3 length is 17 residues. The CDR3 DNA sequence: TGCGCCAGCAGCCGGAGCCGGGACCGCAAAGCCACCGGGGAGCTGTTTTTT. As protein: CASSRSRDRKATGELFF.

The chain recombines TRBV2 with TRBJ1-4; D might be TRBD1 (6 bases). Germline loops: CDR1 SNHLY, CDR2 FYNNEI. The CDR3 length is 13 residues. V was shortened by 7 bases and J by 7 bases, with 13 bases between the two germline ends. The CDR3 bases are TGTGCCAGCACGAGGGGGGAGGCTGAAAAACTGTTTTTT. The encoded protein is CASTRGEAEKLFF.

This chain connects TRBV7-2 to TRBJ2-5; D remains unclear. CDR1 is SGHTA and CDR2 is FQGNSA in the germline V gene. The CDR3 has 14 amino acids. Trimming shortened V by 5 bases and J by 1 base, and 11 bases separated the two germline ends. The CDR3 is CASSILALQETQYF. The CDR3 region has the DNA TGTGCCAGCAGCATTTTAGCCCTCCAAGAGACCCAGTACTTC.

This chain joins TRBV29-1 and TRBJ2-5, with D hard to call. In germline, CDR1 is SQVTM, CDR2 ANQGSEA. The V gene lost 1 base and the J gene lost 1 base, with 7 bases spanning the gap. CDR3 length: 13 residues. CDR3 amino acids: CSVEGHGQETQYF. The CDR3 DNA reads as TGCAGCGTTGAAGGGCACGGCCAAGAGACCCAGTACTTC.

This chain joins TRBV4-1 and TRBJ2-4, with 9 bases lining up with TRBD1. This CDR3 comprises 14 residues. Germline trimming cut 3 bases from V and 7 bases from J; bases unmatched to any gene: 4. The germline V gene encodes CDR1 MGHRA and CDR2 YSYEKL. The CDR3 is CASSQPGQGNIQYF. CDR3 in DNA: TGCGCCAGCAGCCAGCCGGGACAGGGCAACATTCAGTACTTC.

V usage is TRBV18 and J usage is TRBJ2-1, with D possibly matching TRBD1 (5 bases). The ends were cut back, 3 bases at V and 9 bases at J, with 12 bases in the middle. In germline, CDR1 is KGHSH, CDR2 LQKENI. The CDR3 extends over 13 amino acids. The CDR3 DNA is TGTGCCAGCTCACCTCCAGGGTTGACTGAGCAGTTCTTC. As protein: CASSPPGLTEQFF.

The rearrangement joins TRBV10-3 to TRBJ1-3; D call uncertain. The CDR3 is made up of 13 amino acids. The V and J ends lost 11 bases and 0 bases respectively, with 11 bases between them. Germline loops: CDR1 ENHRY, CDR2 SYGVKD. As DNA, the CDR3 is TGTGCCGCCGAACATAGCTCTGGAAACACCATATATTTT. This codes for CAAEHSSGNTIYF.

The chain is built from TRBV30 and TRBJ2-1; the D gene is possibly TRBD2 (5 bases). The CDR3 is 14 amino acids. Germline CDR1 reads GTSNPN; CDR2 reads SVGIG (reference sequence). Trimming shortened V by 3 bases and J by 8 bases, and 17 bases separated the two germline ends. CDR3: CAWSGAENNDEQFF. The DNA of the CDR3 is TGTGCCTGGAGCGGAGCGGAGAATAACGATGAGCAGTTCTTC.